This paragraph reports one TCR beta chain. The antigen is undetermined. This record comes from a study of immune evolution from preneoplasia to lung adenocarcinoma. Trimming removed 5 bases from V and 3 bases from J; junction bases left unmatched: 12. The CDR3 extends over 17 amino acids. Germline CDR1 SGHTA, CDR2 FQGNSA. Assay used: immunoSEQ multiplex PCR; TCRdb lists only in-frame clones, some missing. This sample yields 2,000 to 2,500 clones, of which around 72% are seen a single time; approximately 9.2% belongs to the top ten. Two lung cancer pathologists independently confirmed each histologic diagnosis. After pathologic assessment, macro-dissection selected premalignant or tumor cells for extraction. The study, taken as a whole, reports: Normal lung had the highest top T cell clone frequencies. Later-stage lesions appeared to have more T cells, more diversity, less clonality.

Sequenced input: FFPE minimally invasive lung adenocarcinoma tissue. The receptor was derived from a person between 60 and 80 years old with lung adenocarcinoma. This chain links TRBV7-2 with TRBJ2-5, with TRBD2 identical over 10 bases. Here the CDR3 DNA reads TGTGCCAGCAGCAACCCGTCCGGGACTAGCGCCAAAGAGACCCAGTACTTC. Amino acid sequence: CASSNPSGTSAKETQYF.